What follows are 19 T cell receptor beta chains derived from one specimen sequenced in a study of blood T cell repertoires in COVID-19. Assay used: immunoSEQ multiplex PCR; TCRdb lists only in-frame clones, some missing. The repertoire has around 180,000 clones, about 83% of them found once; the top ten carry less than 2%. The sample comprised peripheral blood. All receptors derive from a human donor in a cohort sampled during active COVID-19.

J is TRBJ2-2 and V is TRBV15, with 8 positions matching TRBD1. There are 16 residues in the CDR3. After removal of 4 bases from V and 2 bases from J, the junction contained 6 bases not matched to a gene. Germline values: CDR1 LNHNV, CDR2 YYDKDF (reference sequence). This chain's CDR3 is CATSTQGARNTGELFF. For the CDR3, the DNA is TGTGCCACCAGCACCCAGGGGGCACGCAACACCGGGGAGCTGTTTTTT.

Only one count was recorded for this clone. V is TRBV24-1 and J is TRBJ2-1, with TRBD2 matching 9 bases. This CDR3 is 14 amino acids long. Unmatched junction bases numbered 0, after V lost 2 bases and J lost 5 bases. Germline V gene data show CDR1 as KGHDR and CDR2 as SFDVKD. The CDR3 is CATSDWTSDNEQFF. CDR3 coding DNA: TGTGCCACCAGTGATTGGACTAGCGACAATGAGCAGTTCTTC.

Concerning this clone: Other DNA sequences in the same sample also yield this CDR3. The V and J genes are TRBV28 and TRBJ2-3, with 11 bases identical to TRBD2. The CDR3 runs to 15 residues. Germline CDR1 and CDR2: MDHEN and SYDVKM. Trimming removed 5 bases from V and 3 bases from J; junction bases left unmatched: 4. CDR3 region: CASSLGTSGTDTQYF. Here the CDR3 DNA reads TGTGCCAGCAGTCTCGGGACTAGCGGAACAGATACGCAGTATTTT.

This sequence joins TRBV5-6 and TRBJ2-3, with a weak D call TRBD2 (5 bases). Trimming cost V 3 bases and J 0 bases, with 14 bases left between them. The CDR3 extends over 16 amino acids. Germline V gene lookup returns CDR1 SGHDT and CDR2 YYEEEE. DNA for the CDR3: TGTGCCAGCAGCTCATACAGCGGCTCTAGCACAGATACGCAGTATTTT. Amino acids: CASSSYSGSSTDTQYF.

This clone came up a few times. The rearrangement uses TRBV7-6 and TRBJ2-7; D is perhaps TRBD1 (5 bases). With 1 base removed from V and 4 bases from J, the gap between germline ends came to 8 bases. Germline V gene data show CDR1 as SGHVS and CDR2 as FNYEAQ. CDR3 length: 13 amino acids. CDR3 in DNA: TGTGCCAGCAGCTTAGGGGGCGAGTACGAGCAGTACTTC. Amino acid sequence: CASSLGGEYEQYF.

This clone was seen only a few times. This chain connects TRBV7-3 to TRBJ1-1, with 10 bases lining up with TRBD1. The V and J ends lost 5 bases and 5 bases, in that order; junction bases with no gene match: 8. The CDR3 is 15 amino acids. The germline V gene has CDR1 SGHTA and CDR2 FQGTGA. Written as DNA, the CDR3 is TGTGCCAGCAGCCCCAGGGACAGGGGAGGGACTGAAGCTTTCTTT. This translates into CASSPRDRGGTEAFF.

V is TRBV14 and J is TRBJ2-7; the D gene is possibly TRBD2 (6 bases). This CDR3 has 14 amino acids. The germline CDR1 and CDR2 sequences are SGHDN and FVKESK. V was trimmed by 4 bases and J by 6 bases, leaving 16 bases between them. The CDR3 loop is CASSPQAGIGEQYF. The CDR3 region has the DNA TGTGCCAGCAGCCCCCAGGCGGGGATAGGCGAGCAGTACTTC.

The rearrangement links TRBV19 to TRBJ2-7, with D unresolved. The V and J ends lost 5 bases and 2 bases respectively, with 16 bases between them. The CDR3 sequence is 15 residues long. The germline CDR1 and CDR2 sequences are LNHDA and SQIVND (reference sequence). DNA for the CDR3: TGTGCCAGTAGTCTGGGTAGCAGAAGAACCTACGAGCAGTACTTC. Translation: CASSLGSRRTYEQYF.

Comments on this clone: Within the sample, other DNA sequences also encode this same CDR3. The V gene is TRBV7-2, the J gene TRBJ1-2; 9 nucleotides align to TRBD1. Germline V gene sequence: CDR1 SGHTA, CDR2 FQGNSA. J lost 4 bases, V lost 5 bases, and 2 bases had no gene match. The length of the CDR3 is 13 residues. CDR3 coding DNA: TGTGCCAGCAGCCGACAGGGGGTCTATGGCTACACCTTC. It yields the protein CASSRQGVYGYTF.

This sequence joins TRBV3-1 (or the pseudogene TRBV3-2) and TRBJ1-1, with D perhaps matching TRBD1 (6 bases). V was cut by 2 bases and J by 6 bases, with 16 bases left in between. CDR3 length: 15 amino acids. CDR1 is LGHDT, CDR2 YNNKEL, per germline (reference sequence). The CDR3 nucleotides read TGTGCCAGCAGCCAAATTCAGCGGGGGCCTGCTGAAGCTTTCTTT. Translating gives CASSQIQRGPAEAFF.

This clone has just one count. The genes are TRBV10-1 and TRBJ1-1; 7 bases are shared with TRBD1. Germline V gene data show CDR1 as WNHNN and CDR2 as SYGVQD (reference sequence). The ends lost 1 base at V and 6 bases at J; junction bases unmatched: 5. The CDR3 is 14 amino acids. In nucleotides, the CDR3 is TGCGCCAGCAGTGAGTTTACAGGGGTTTCTGAAGCTTTCTTT. It translates to CASSEFTGVSEAFF.

The rearrangement joins TRBV5-1 to TRBJ2-1; the D gene is possibly TRBD1 (5 bases). The germline V gene encodes CDR1 SGHRS and CDR2 YFSETQ. V lost 4 bases, J lost 5 bases, and 13 bases lay in between. The length of the CDR3 is 14 residues. CDR3 residues: CASSPLRGNNEQFF. CDR3 in DNA: TGCGCCAGCAGCCCCCTTAGGGGTAACAATGAGCAGTTCTTC.

CDR3: CASSLEGQGAYRNQPQHF. CDR3 coding DNA: TGTGCCAGCAGCTTGGAAGGACAGGGGGCATACCGCAATCAGCCCCAGCATTTT. The chain employs TRBV7-2 and TRBJ1-5, with TRBD1 matching over 11 bases. The ends lost 3 bases at V and 2 bases at J; junction bases unmatched: 9. The V gene's germline CDR1 is SGHTA and CDR2 FQGNSA. This CDR3 is built from 18 residues. The variable domain in full, completed from reference TRBV7-2 and TRBJ1-5, reads GAGVSQSPSNKVTEKGKDVELRCDPISGHTALYWYRQSLGQGLEFLIYFQGNSAPDKSGLPSDRFSAERTGGSVSTLTIQRTQQEDSAVYLCASSLEGQGAYRNQPQHFGDGTRLSIL.

The V call is TRBV3-1 (or the pseudogene TRBV3-2), the J call TRBJ2-3, with D uncertain. CDR3 length equals 17 residues. In germline, CDR1 is LGHDT, CDR2 YNNKEL (reference sequence). Trimming stripped 2 bases from V and 0 bases from J, with 15 bases between. CDR3 nucleotides: TGTGCCAGCAGCCAAACCGAAAGGAGCCTTAGCACAGATACGCAGTATTTT. This codes for CASSQTERSLSTDTQYF.

This clone was detected only a few times. The chain combines TRBV7-9 with TRBJ1-6; D gene unclear. Germline CDR1 and CDR2: SEHNR and FQNEAQ (reference sequence). CDR3 size: 15 residues. The V end was cut by 1 base, the J end by 7 bases, with 11 bases between. The CDR3 DNA reads TGTGCCAGCAGCTTAGAAGGACTCCCCAATTCACCCCTCCACTTT. This codes for CASSLEGLPNSPLHF. The full variable domain, with the rest looked up from reference TRBV7-9 and TRBJ1-6, is DTGVSQNPRHKITKRGQNVTFRCDPISEHNRLYWYRQTLGQGPEFLTYFQNEAQLEKSRLLSDRFSAERPKGSFSTLEIQRTEQGDSAMYLCASSLEGLPNSPLHFGNGTRLTVT.

The gene calls are TRBV2 and TRBJ1-1; D ambiguous. The CDR3 totals 14 residues. V shed 4 bases and J shed 6 bases, with 15 bases lying between them. Germline CDR1 SNHLY, CDR2 FYNNEI. CDR3 amino acids: CASSALGIAAEAFF. DNA for the CDR3: TGTGCCAGCAGTGCCCTAGGGATAGCGGCTGAAGCTTTCTTT. The variable domain in full, completed from reference TRBV2 and TRBJ1-1, reads EPEVTQTPSHQVTQMGQEVILRCVPISNHLYFYWYRQILGQKVEFLVSFYNNEISEKSEIFDDQFSVERPDGSNFTLKIRSTKLEDSAMYFCASSALGIAAEAFFGQGTRLTVV.

The chain couples TRBV13 to TRBJ1-4; 10 bases are shared with TRBD1. The CDR3 is made up of 16 amino acids. The germline CDR1 and CDR2 sequences are PRHDT and FYEKMQ (reference sequence). J lost 4 bases, V lost 5 bases, and 7 bases had no gene match. The CDR3 DNA reads TGTGCCAGCAGCCAAGACAGGGGGCAGGTTAATGAAAAACTGTTTTTT. Protein: CASSQDRGQVNEKLFF.

The chain recombines TRBV6-5 with TRBJ2-1, with D possibly matching TRBD1 (5 bases). With 6 bases removed from V and 3 bases from J, the gap between germline ends came to 12 bases. Germline assignment: CDR1 MNHEY and CDR2 SVGAGI. The CDR3 contains 14 residues. Here the CDR3 reads CASRGPVGYNEQFF. The CDR3 coding sequence is TGTGCCAGCAGGGGGCCCGTGGGCTACAATGAGCAGTTCTTC.

The chain has TRBV4-1 and TRBJ2-7; D call uncertain. Per germline, CDR1 MGHRA and CDR2 YSYEKL. The CDR3 sequence is 14 residues long. Trimming stripped 1 base from V and 2 bases from J, with 9 bases between. CDR3: CASSQVWQTYEQYF. DNA for the CDR3: TGCGCCAGCAGCCAAGTGTGGCAGACCTACGAGCAGTACTTC.